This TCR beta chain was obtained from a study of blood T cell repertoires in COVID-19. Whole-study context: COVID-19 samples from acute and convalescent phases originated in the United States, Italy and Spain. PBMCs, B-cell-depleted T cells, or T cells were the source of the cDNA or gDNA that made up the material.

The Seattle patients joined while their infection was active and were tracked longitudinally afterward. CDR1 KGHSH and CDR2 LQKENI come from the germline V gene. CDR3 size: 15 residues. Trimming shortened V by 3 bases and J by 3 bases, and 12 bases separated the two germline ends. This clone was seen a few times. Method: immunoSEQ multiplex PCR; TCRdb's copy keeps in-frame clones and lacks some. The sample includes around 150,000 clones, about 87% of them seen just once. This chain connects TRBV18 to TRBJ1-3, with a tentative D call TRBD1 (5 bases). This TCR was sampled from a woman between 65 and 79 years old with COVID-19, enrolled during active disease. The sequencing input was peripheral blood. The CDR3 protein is CASSPGSGFGNTIYF. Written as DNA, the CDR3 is TGTGCCAGCTCACCCGGGTCAGGGTTTGGAAACACCATATATTTT.